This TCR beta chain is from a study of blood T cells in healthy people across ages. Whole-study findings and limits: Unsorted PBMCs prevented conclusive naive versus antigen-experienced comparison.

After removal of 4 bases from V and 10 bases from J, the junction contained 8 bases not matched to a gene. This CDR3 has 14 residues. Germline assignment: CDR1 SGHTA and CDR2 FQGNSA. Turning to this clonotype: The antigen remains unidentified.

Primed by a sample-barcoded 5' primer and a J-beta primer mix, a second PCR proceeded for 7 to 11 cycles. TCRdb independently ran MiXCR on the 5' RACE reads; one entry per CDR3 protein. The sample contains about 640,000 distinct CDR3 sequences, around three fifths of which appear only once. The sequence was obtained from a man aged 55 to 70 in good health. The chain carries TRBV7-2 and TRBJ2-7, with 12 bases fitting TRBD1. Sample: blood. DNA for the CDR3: TGTGCCAGCAGCTCCGGGACAGGGGGCAACCCACAGTACTTC. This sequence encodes CASSSGTGGNPQYF.